A selection of T cell receptor beta chains follows, all from one sample in a study of blood T cell repertoires in COVID-19. Some clones are missing from TCRdb's copy, which holds only in-frame ones; the method was immunoSEQ multiplex PCR. The sample records tens of thousands of clones, 60% to 85% being singletons. Sequenced sample: peripheral blood. These TCRs come from a man aged 65 to 79 with acute or convalescent COVID-19. CDR3s include the opening cysteine and the closing phenylalanine or tryptophan. Each record gives: V gene, CDR3 length, clone size, D gene, J gene, CDR3 DNA, CDR3 protein. D genes are given only for firm matches. Where a row states a size, it is once, few, many or the class of an expanded clone; other rows omit it.

TRBV5-4	14	few	TRBD2	TRBJ2-2	TGTGCCAGCCGGCGGGGGTTAGACACCGGGGAGCTGTTTTTT	CASRRGLDTGELFF
TRBV6-5	14	NA	NA	TRBJ1-1	TGTGCCAGCAGACGTACAGGCTATGGCGCTGAAGCTTTCTTT	CASRRTGYGAEAFF
TRBV9	15	NA	TRBD1	TRBJ1-3	TGTGCCAGCAGCGGCGGACAGGGAACTGGAAACACCATATATTTT	CASSGGQGTGNTIYF
TRBV11-3	16	once	TRBD2	TRBJ2-1	TGTGCCAGCAGCTTGAGGGCGGGAGGATCCTACAATGAGCAGTTCTTC	CASSLRAGGSYNEQFF
TRBV5-4	15	once	NA	TRBJ1-5	TGTGCCAGCAGCTGGGGCCCGGCCGGCAATCAGCCCCAGCATTTT	CASSWGPAGNQPQHF
TRBV5-1	11	few	NA	TRBJ2-7	TGCGCCAGCAGCTTTGGGAGGGAGCAGTACTTC	CASSFGREQYF
TRBV29-1	12	NA	TRBD2	TRBJ2-5	TGCAGCGTTGACCTAGCGGGAGAGACCCAGTACTTC	CSVDLAGETQYF
TRBV6-1	13	NA	NA	TRBJ2-1	TGTGCCAGCAGTGAATCACCGGTGAGTGAGCAGTTCTTC	CASSESPVSEQFF
TRBV5-4	14	NA	TRBD2	TRBJ2-3	TGTGCCAGCAGCTTGGGACTAGCGGCAGATACGCAGTATTTT	CASSLGLAADTQYF
TRBV7-9	12	NA	TRBD1	TRBJ1-1	TGTGCCAGCAGCTCAACAGGGGTGAAAGCTTTCTTT	CASSSTGVKAFF
TRBV18	13	NA	NA	TRBJ2-3	TGTGCCAGCTCACTCCAGGGGACAGATACGCAGTATTTT	CASSLQGTDTQYF
TRBV2	15	NA	TRBD2	TRBJ2-5	TGTGCCAGCAGGGTAACTAGCGAGTACCAAGAGACCCAGTACTTC	CASRVTSEYQETQYF
TRBV7-8	18	NA	NA	TRBJ1-5	TGTGCCAGCAGCTTAGACGGAAGTGCGACAGGCTTTAATCAGCCCCAGCATTTT	CASSLDGSATGFNQPQHF
TRBV30	14	NA	NA	TRBJ1-1	TGTGCCTGGAGTGTAAACTCTATGAACACTGAAGCTTTCTTT	CAWSVNSMNTEAFF
TRBV29-1	13	NA	NA	TRBJ1-5	TGCAGCGTTAGGACACATAGCAATCAGCCCCAGCATTTT	CSVRTHSNQPQHF
TRBV19	13	NA	NA	TRBJ2-1	TGTGCCAGTAGTCGGTCTTCCTACAATGAGCAGTTCTTC	CASSRSSYNEQFF
TRBV5-4	15	NA	TRBD2	TRBJ2-7	TGTGCCAGCAGCCCCAGGCTAGCGGGAGTCTACGAGCAGTACTTC	CASSPRLAGVYEQYF
TRBV5-1	13	NA	NA	TRBJ1-4	TGCGCCAGCAGCGCCCTCGAGGGTGAAAAACTGTTTTTT	CASSALEGEKLFF
TRBV19	15	NA	TRBD1	TRBJ1-6	TGTGCCAGTAGTCCGCCGGGACAGCCAAATTCACCCCTCCACTTT	CASSPPGQPNSPLHF
TRBV19	16	NA	NA	TRBJ2-7	TGTGCCAGTAGTATAGTGGCGGGGACCTCTACCTACGAGCAGTACTTC	CASSIVAGTSTYEQYF
TRBV9	15	NA	NA	TRBJ2-3	TGTGCCAGCAGCGTAGGATTCCAGGGTACGGATACGCAGTATTTT	CASSVGFQGTDTQYF
TRBV28	17	NA	TRBD1	TRBJ1-2	TGTGCCAGCAGTTTAGTATCCTGGACAGGGGGAGGCTATGGCTACACCTTC	CASSLVSWTGGGYGYTF
TRBV5-1	15	NA	NA	TRBJ1-1	TGCGCCAGCAGCTTGAGGCAGGGGAGGAACACTGAAGCTTTCTTT	CASSLRQGRNTEAFF
TRBV28	14	NA	NA	TRBJ1-5	TGTGCCAGCACTCCCGTGGGCGGGAATCAGCCCCAGCATTTT	CASTPVGGNQPQHF
TRBV1	18	NA	NA	TRBJ2-1	TGCACCAGCAGCCACTTCGATCCCAGGGAAAAGAGCCCTCCTGAGCAGTTCTTC	CTSSHFDPREKSPPEQFF
TRBV12-3/TRBV12-4	11	NA	NA	TRBJ1-1	TGTGCCAGCATCCGGAGGACTGAAGCTTTCTTT	CASIRRTEAFF
TRBV9	14	NA	TRBD1	TRBJ1-2	TGTGCCAGCAGCGTCGGGACAGGGTACTATGGCTACACCTTC	CASSVGTGYYGYTF
TRBV29-1	12	NA	NA	TRBJ2-2	TGCAGCGTTGGCCCCGCGATGGGGGAGCTGTTTTTT	CSVGPAMGELFF
TRBV7-6	16	few	TRBD1	TRBJ1-6	TGTGCCAGCAGCTCAGGCGGACAGGGCCCCAATTCACCCCTCCACTTT	CASSSGGQGPNSPLHF
TRBV18	15	NA	TRBD1	TRBJ1-1	TGTGCCAGCTCACCGGACAGGGGGATGAACACTGAAGCTTTCTTT	CASSPDRGMNTEAFF
TRBV7-8	17	NA	NA	TRBJ1-3	TGTGCCAGCAGCTTATCAAGCGGGGGGAACTCTGGAAACACCATATATTTT	CASSLSSGGNSGNTIYF
TRBV6-2/TRBV6-3	14	NA	TRBD1	TRBJ1-6	TGTGCCAGCAGCCGGACAGGGGAAAATTCACCCCTCCACTTT	CASSRTGENSPLHF
TRBV27	17	NA	NA	TRBJ2-3	TGTGCCAGCAGTTCCCCTAGGGGCGTCTCAAACACAGATACGCAGTATTTT	CASSSPRGVSNTDTQYF
TRBV24-1	14	NA	NA	TRBJ2-2	TGTGCCACCAGTGATTTAGAGTACACCGGGGAGCTGTTTTTT	CATSDLEYTGELFF
TRBV5-6	11	NA	NA	TRBJ2-5	TGTGCCAGCAGACACGAAGAGACCCAGTACTTC	CASRHEETQYF
TRBV5-1	12	NA	NA	TRBJ1-2	TGCGCCAGCCGACAGGACCTGTCTGGCTACACCTTC	CASRQDLSGYTF
TRBV19	14	NA	TRBD1	TRBJ1-4	TGTGCCAGTAATCGGTACAGGGGGAATGAAAAACTGTTTTTT	CASNRYRGNEKLFF
TRBV2	14	NA	NA	TRBJ1-2	TGTGCCAGCAGTGATACGTCGGCTAACTATGGCTACACCTTC	CASSDTSANYGYTF
TRBV3-1/TRBV3-2	14	NA	NA	TRBJ2-3	TGTGCCAGCAGCCTAGGACAAGAACGAGATACGCAGTATTTT	CASSLGQERDTQYF
TRBV3-1/TRBV3-2	12	NA	TRBD1	TRBJ2-3	TGTGCCAGCAGGACAGGGGCAGATACGCAGTATTTT	CASRTGADTQYF